The 7 T cell receptor beta chains in this list originate from one sample, sequenced in a study of OX40 agonist ivuxolimab in advanced cancers. Produced via immunoSEQ multiplex PCR; TCRdb's table is partial and in-frame only. The data show 45,000 to 60,000 clones, roughly nine tenths seen once. The sample here was CD4+ or CD8+ T cells sorted from blood, taken in a trial of the OX40 agonist ivuxolimab. The receptors derive from an adult with an advanced solid tumor such as melanoma, head and neck, liver or kidney cancer.

This clone was seen more than once but under ten times. The chain is built from TRBV5-5 and TRBJ2-1; 11 bases line up with TRBD2. V lost 4 bases to trimming and J lost 8 bases; unmatched junction nucleotides: 8. The germline CDR1 and CDR2 sequences are SGHKS and YYEKEE (reference sequence). The CDR3 is made up of 15 amino acids. CDR3 sequence: CASSKTSGDFDEQFF. For the CDR3, the DNA is TGTGCCAGCAGCAAGACTAGCGGGGACTTTGATGAGCAGTTCTTC. Complete variable domain (other parts from reference TRBV5-5 and TRBJ2-1): DAGVTQSPTHLIKTRGQQVTLRCSPISGHKSVSWYQQVLGQGPQFIFQYYEKEERGRGNFPDRFSARQFPNYSSELNVNALLLGDSALYLCASSKTSGDFDEQFFGPGTRLTVL.

The chain couples TRBV28 to TRBJ1-2; 9 nucleotides line up with TRBD1. CDR1 is MDHEN and CDR2 is SYDVKM in the germline V gene. The CDR3 runs to 14 residues. Germline trimming cut 3 bases from V and 4 bases from J; bases unmatched to any gene: 3. CDR3 nucleotide sequence: TGTGCCAGCAGTTTCTCGACAGGGGGCTATGGCTACACCTTC. Encoded protein: CASSFSTGGYGYTF.

This chain connects TRBV28 to TRBJ2-2; D is undetermined. Germline values: CDR1 MDHEN, CDR2 SYDVKM. The V and J ends lost 6 bases and 7 bases respectively, with 15 bases between them. This CDR3 has 14 amino acids. CDR3 in amino acids: CASSLLEFDGELFF. As DNA, the CDR3 is TGTGCCAGCAGCTTGTTAGAGTTTGACGGGGAGCTGTTTTTT.

This chain links TRBV11-2 with TRBJ2-1, with 14 bases matching TRBD2. CDR3 length equals 17 residues. V shed 5 bases, J shed 3 bases, and the junction held 6 bases outside the gene matches. The V gene's germline CDR1 is SGHAT and CDR2 FQNNGV. For the CDR3, the DNA is TGTGCCAGCAGCCAGGGACTAGCGGGAGAAAACTACAATGAGCAGTTCTTC. This gives the protein CASSQGLAGENYNEQFF.

This clone was detected only once. This sequence joins TRBV6-5 and TRBJ1-1; D uncertain. CDR3 size: 11 residues. Germline V gene lookup returns CDR1 MNHEY and CDR2 SVGAGI. V was clipped by 2 bases and J by 11 bases, with 9 bases between them. The CDR3 is CASSYPPAAFF. DNA of the CDR3: TGTGCCAGCAGTTACCCGCCCGCCGCTTTCTTT.

This chain joins TRBV27 and TRBJ1-2, with a tentative D call TRBD1 (5 bases). Germline V CDR1 and CDR2: MNHEY, SMNVEV (reference sequence). Trimming cost V 4 bases and J 4 bases, with 13 bases left between them. CDR3 length: 14 amino acids. The CDR3 coding sequence is TGTGCCAGCAGTTCATCGACAGCGTCCTATGGCTACACCTTC. Protein product: CASSSSTASYGYTF.

J is TRBJ1-1 and V is TRBV10-1, with D possibly matching TRBD1 (6 bases). Germline V CDR1 and CDR2: WNHNN, SYGVQD (reference sequence). This CDR3 has 13 residues. Trimming stripped 9 bases from V and 0 bases from J, with 11 bases between. CDR3 residues: CASSQGLNTEAFF. The CDR3 DNA sequence: TGCGCCAGTTCCCAGGGGCTGAACACTGAAGCTTTCTTT.